This T cell receptor beta chain was profiled in a study of human T cells and chemical hapten exposure. In the study overall: Patients received weekly diphenylcyclopropenone doses to the scalp throughout the approximately 24-week study. Points from the study as a whole: TCRs at high frequency, those above 1 in 1000, did not change with DPC sensitization.

Time point indicated: patch test 3, about 24 weeks after DPC sensitization. Indicated treatment: therapeutic diphenylcyclopropenone sensitization with weekly scalp DPC. This clonotype was seen a handful of times. The antigen is undetermined. CDR3 size: 16 residues. V was pared by 3 bases and J by 2 bases, with 6 bases of the junction left unmatched. The germline gives CDR1 SGDLS, CDR2 YYNGEE. The authors' processing: The number of TCRs in each sample had a median of around 96,000 and spanned about 23,224 to 690,600. Using its own MiXCR run on the RACE reads, TCRdb lists one record per CDR3 protein. TCRdb, not the authors, supplied the V and J calls. The table lists over 65,000 distinct CDR3 sequences, around 10% of them singletons.

This rearrangement joins TRBV9 to TRBJ2-5; 11 bases agree with TRBD2. This clonotype originated in a woman aged 45 to 65 with alopecia areata. Some clones in this sample may be carry-over from other donors' samples. Sequencing was performed on whole blood, taken in connection with sensitization to the hapten diphenylcyclopropenone (DPC). The CDR3 loop is CASSAPLAGGQETQYF. CDR3 in DNA: TGTGCCAGCAGCGCCCCCCTAGCGGGGGGACAAGAGACCCAGTACTTC.